One and the same sample provided the 10 T cell receptor beta chains below, sequenced in a study of human T cells and chemical hapten exposure. Via MiXCR, TCRdb re-called the RACE reads, giving one row per CDR3 protein. The sample consists of some 400,000 distinct CDR3 sequences, approximately 5% of them appearing once. Indicated time point: patch test 1, 2 weeks after DPC sensitization. Treatment defined: therapeutic diphenylcyclopropenone sensitization with weekly scalp DPC. Sequenced here: whole blood, sampled in connection with sensitization to the hapten diphenylcyclopropenone (DPC). These receptors were collected from a woman in her forties or fifties with alopecia areata. Some clones in this sample may be carry-over from other donors' samples.

This clonotype was found a few times. This chain's CDR3 is CASSLSGRTDTQYF. CDR3 coding DNA: TGTGCCAGCAGTTTAAGCGGGAGGACAGATACGCAGTATTTT. V is TRBV12-3 or TRBV12-4 and J is TRBJ2-3; TRBD2 agrees at 9 bases. This CDR3 spans 14 amino acids. J lost 3 bases, V lost 2 bases, and 0 bases had no gene match.

This clonotype has more than one count but fewer than ten. V and J are TRBV29-1 and TRBJ2-2, with 9 bases fitting TRBD1. Germline CDR1 reads SQVTM; CDR2 reads ANQGSEA. The J segment lost 2 bases and the V segment lost 2 bases, leaving 3 bases of the junction unmatched. The CDR3 has 15 amino acids. For the CDR3, the DNA is TGCAGCGTTGAACTGGACAGGGGAAACACCGGGGAGCTGTTTTTT. It is translated as CSVELDRGNTGELFF.

This clonotype was recorded many times. The chain has TRBV7-9 and TRBJ1-5; D remains unclear. The CDR3 loop spans 12 amino acids. The germline gives CDR1 SEHNR, CDR2 FQNEAQ (reference sequence). V shed 4 bases and J shed 7 bases, with 8 bases lying between them. CDR3 bases: TGTGCCAGCAGCTCCGAATACCAGCCCCAGCATTTT. This translates into CASSSEYQPQHF.

This clonotype was seen more than once but under ten times. The CDR3 coding sequence is TGTGCCAGCAGCCTACAGGGGGCGCATCTTGAAGCTTTCTTT. Translation: CASSLQGAHLEAFF. The chain carries TRBV12-3 or TRBV12-4 and TRBJ1-1, with TRBD1 matching over 9 bases. Trimming at V came to 6 bases and at J to 7 bases, leaving 9 bases not matched to a gene. The CDR3 loop spans 14 amino acids.

V gene TRBV7-8 combines with J gene TRBJ2-7; 7 positions match TRBD2. The CDR3 is made up of 14 amino acids. Per germline, CDR1 SGHVS and CDR2 FQNEAQ. J was trimmed by 3 bases and V by 1 base; bases with no gene match: 3. The CDR3 nucleotides read TGTGCCAGCAGCTTAGTGCGGGAGCGCTACGAGCAGTACTTC. Protein sequence: CASSLVRERYEQYF.

This clonotype came up many times. J is TRBJ2-5 and V is TRBV3-1, with 7 bases lining up with TRBD2. Germline CDR1 is LGHDT and CDR2 is YNNKEL (reference sequence). This CDR3 has 15 residues. Germline trimming cut 0 bases from V and 5 bases from J; bases unmatched to any gene: 6. CDR3 nucleotides: TGTGCCAGCAGCCAAGAAACTGCGGGGGAGGAGACCCAGTACTTC. This encodes CASSQETAGEETQYF.

This clonotype appeared many times. The rearrangement links TRBV4-3 to TRBJ1-1, with unresolved D. V lost 7 bases, J lost 1 base, and 13 bases lay in between. Germline CDR1 LGHNA, CDR2 YSLEER. The CDR3 totals 14 residues. The CDR3 nucleotides read TGCGCCAGCACGGCGGGGAGAGCGAACACTGAAGCTTTCTTT. Translated, it gives CASTAGRANTEAFF.

This clonotype was seen ten or more times. The J gene is TRBJ2-5, the V gene TRBV5-1, with D maybe TRBD1 (6 bases). Trimming removed 0 bases from V and 2 bases from J, with 8 bases in between. CDR1 is SGHRS and CDR2 is YFSETQ in the germline V gene. This CDR3 region has 14 residues. DNA of the CDR3: TGCGCCAGCAGCTTGGAGGGGGTTCAAGAGACCCAGTACTTC. Encoded protein: CASSLEGVQETQYF. The full variable domain, completed using reference TRBV5-1 and TRBJ2-5, is KAGVTQTPRYLIKTRGQQVTLSCSPISGHRSVSWYQQTPGQGLQFLFEYFSETQRNKGNFPGRFSGRQFSNSRSEMNVSTLELGDSALYLCASSLEGVQETQYFGPGTRLLVL.

This clonotype was seen ten or more times. The genes are TRBV6-6 and TRBJ2-3; 7 bases agree with TRBD2. The CDR3 is made up of 16 amino acids. CDR1 MNHNY and CDR2 SVGAGI come from the germline V gene (reference sequence). V was clipped by 6 bases and J by 0 bases; unmatched bases: 9. Here the CDR3 DNA reads TGTGCCAGCAGCCCACCGGGCGGGAGAAGCACAGATACGCAGTATTTT. Translating it yields CASSPPGGRSTDTQYF.

Ten or more counts support this clonotype. The chain recombines TRBV7-9 with TRBJ2-7; 7 nucleotides line up with TRBD1. The length of the CDR3 is 15 residues. Germline V lookup: CDR1 SEHNR, CDR2 FQNEAQ (reference sequence). V lost 5 bases, J lost 4 bases, and 11 bases stayed unmatched. The CDR3 DNA is TGTGCCAGCAGCCCTCGGGACAGCATACCTTACGAGCAGTACTTC. It codes for CASSPRDSIPYEQYF.